This T cell receptor beta chain is drawn from a study of cytomegalovirus exposure and HLA in healthy donors. General study findings and limits: Three CMV-associated chains proved CMV antigen-specific in vitro. V- and J-gene trimming of TCR beta was linked (in a later analysis) to a missense DCLRE1C variant. Roughly uniform sequencing depth across donors was assumed, possibly incorrectly.

Germline loops: CDR1 MNHEY, CDR2 SMNVEV (reference sequence). Between the trimmed V and J ends, which lost 4 bases and 0 bases, there was a span of 16 bases. This CDR3 contains 17 residues. Details on this clone: The antigen remains undetermined.

13 Jbeta primers and 60 Vbeta primers were used for the PCR. Original processing methods: As a later analysis found, there were 70 million to 90 million unique TCR beta chains, of which roughly 11 million were shared. Produced via immunoSEQ multiplex PCR; TCRdb's table is partial and in-frame only. Clonal size and the V and J genes are those of that table, whereas D and trimming came from the DNA. The repertoire holds fewer than 70,000 clones, with 80% as singletons. This chain uses TRBV27 with TRBJ2-1, with D possibly matching TRBD1 (6 bases). The sample was PBMCs. This receptor was taken from a woman aged 40 to 49 in good health and CMV-seronegative. The CDR3 loop reads CASSYSPTGSSYNEQFF. As DNA, the CDR3 is TGTGCCAGCAGTTACTCGCCCACAGGGAGCTCCTACAATGAGCAGTTCTTC.